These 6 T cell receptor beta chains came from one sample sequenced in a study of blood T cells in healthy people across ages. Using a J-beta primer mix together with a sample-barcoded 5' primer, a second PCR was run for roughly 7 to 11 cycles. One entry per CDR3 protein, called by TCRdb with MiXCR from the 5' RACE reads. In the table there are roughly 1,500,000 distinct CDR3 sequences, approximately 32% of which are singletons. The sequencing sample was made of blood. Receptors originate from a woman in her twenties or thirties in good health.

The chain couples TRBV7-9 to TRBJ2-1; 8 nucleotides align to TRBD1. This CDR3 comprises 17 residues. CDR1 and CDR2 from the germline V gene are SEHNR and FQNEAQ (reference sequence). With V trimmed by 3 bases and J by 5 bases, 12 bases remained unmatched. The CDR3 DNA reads TGTGCCAGCAGCTTCAAATTGGACAGGGCCCTTGACAATGAGCAGTTCTTC. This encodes CASSFKLDRALDNEQFF.

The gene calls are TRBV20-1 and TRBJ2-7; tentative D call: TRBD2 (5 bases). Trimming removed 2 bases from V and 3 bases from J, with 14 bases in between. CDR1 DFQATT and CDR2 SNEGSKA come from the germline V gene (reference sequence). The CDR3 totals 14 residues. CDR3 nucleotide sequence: TGCAGTGCTAGACCTCAGCGGAAACACTACGAGCAGTACTTC. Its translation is CSARPQRKHYEQYF.

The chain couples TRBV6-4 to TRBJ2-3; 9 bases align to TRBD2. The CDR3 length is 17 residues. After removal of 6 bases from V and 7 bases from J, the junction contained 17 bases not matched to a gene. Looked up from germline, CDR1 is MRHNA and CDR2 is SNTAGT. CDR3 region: CASSLLLAGRGANTQYF. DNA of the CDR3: TGTGCCAGCAGCCTCCTACTAGCGGGCCGGGGAGCAAATACGCAGTATTTT.

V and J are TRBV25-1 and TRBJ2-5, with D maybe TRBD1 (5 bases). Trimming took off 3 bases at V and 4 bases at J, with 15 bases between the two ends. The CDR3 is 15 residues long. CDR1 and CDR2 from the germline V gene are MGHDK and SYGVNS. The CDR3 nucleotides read TGTGCCAGCAGTGACCCAGGGTCTATTGGAGAGACCCAGTACTTC. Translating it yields CASSDPGSIGETQYF.

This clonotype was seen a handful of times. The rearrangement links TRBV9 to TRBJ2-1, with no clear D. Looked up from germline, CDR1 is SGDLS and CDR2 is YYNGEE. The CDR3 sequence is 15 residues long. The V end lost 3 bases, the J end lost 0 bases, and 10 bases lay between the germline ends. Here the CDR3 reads CASSGHGISYNEQFF. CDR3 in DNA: TGTGCCAGCAGCGGGCATGGGATCTCCTACAATGAGCAGTTCTTC.

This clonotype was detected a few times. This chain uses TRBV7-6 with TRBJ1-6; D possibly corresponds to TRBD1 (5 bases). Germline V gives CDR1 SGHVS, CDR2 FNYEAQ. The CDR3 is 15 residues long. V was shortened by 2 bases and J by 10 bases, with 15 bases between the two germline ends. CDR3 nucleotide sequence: TGTGCCAGCAGCTTATCGGCAGGGCCATCCTCACCCCTCCACTTT. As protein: CASSLSAGPSSPLHF.